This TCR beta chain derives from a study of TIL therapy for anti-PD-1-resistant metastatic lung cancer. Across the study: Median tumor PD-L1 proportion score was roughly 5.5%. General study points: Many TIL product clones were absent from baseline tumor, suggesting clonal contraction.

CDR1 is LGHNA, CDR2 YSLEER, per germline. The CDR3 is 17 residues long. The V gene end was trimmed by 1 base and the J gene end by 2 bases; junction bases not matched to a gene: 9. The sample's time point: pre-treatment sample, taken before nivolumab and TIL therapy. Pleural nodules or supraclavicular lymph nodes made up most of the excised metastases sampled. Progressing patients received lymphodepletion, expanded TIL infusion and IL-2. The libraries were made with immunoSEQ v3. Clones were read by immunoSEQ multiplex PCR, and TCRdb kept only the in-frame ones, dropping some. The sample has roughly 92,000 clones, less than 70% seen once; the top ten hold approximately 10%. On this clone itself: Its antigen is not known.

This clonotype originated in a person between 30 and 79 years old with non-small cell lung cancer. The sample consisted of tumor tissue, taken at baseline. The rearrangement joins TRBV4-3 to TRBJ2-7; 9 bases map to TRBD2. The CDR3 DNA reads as TGCGCCAGCAGCCAAGGACCGGATAGCGGGAGTACCTACGAGCAGTACTTC. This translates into CASSQGPDSGSTYEQYF.